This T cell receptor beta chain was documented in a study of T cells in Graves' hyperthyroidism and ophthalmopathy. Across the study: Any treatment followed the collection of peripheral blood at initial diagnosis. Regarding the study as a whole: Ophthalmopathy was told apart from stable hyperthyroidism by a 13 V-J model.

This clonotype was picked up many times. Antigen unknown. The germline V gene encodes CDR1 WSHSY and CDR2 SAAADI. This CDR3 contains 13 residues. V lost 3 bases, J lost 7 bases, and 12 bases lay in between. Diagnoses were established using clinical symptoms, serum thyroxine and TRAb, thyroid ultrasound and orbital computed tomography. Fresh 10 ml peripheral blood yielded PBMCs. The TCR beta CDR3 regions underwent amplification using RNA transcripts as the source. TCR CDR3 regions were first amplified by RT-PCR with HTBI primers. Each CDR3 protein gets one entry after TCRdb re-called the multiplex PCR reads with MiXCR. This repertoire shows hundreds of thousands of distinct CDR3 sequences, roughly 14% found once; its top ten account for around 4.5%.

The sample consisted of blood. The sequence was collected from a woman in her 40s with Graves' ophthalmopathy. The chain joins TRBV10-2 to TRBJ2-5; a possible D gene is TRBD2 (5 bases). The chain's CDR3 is CASSESYEGTQYF. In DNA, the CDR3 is TGCGCCAGCAGTGAAAGTTATGAGGGGACCCAGTACTTC.